These T cell receptor beta chains were read from a single sample in a study of T cell changes during pregnancy in multiple sclerosis. Data came from immunoSEQ multiplex PCR; TCRdb stores just in-frame clones and leaves some out. The repertoire consists of about 46,000 clones, with approximately 94% occurring once and the leading ten covering 3.5% to 5%. The sample in question was CD8+ T cells from peripheral blood mononuclear cells, obtained in the first trimester of pregnancy. The receptor set was obtained from a female donor with multiple sclerosis, enrolled in a pregnancy study. Both conserved end residues are part of each CDR3.

v_gene	j_gene	CDR3aa
TRBV19	TRBJ1-2	CASLGVPNYGYTF
TRBV9	TRBJ2-4	CASSSPWEAKNIQYF
TRBV7-9	TRBJ2-7	CASSLGLAQYF
TRBV19	TRBJ1-5	CASSIDGFGGNQPQHF
TRBV21-1	TRBJ2-1	CASSLPPRLVEGDEQFF
TRBV7-2	TRBJ2-1	CASRERTSGYNEQFF
TRBV9	TRBJ2-3	CASSGGLPGDTQYF
TRBV6-4	TRBJ2-2	CASSEDGGNTGELFF
TRBV27	TRBJ2-1	CASSQQHYNEQFF
TRBV27	TRBJ2-1	CASSSPRGFQRGYNEQFF
TRBV19	TRBJ2-7	CASATGTGVYYEQYF
TRBV29-1	TRBJ2-7	CSVGQGRYYEQYF
TRBV9	TRBJ2-3	CASSSESGEWRDTQYF
TRBV5-1	TRBJ2-1	CASSWKPSGSKKNEQFF
TRBV27	TRBJ2-1	CASMTGTGDLYEQFF
TRBV4-1	TRBJ1-2	CASSQDKTNYGYTF
TRBV4-1	TRBJ1-1	CASSLREGNTEAFF
TRBV6-1	TRBJ2-7	CASRPGQGANEQYF
TRBV7-9	TRBJ2-7	CASSGAGTYEQYF
TRBV7-7	TRBJ2-1	CASSLGGTPYNEQFF
TRBV5-1	TRBJ1-3	CASSLGDRSSGNTIYF
TRBV29-1	TRBJ2-7	CSVVVVINSYEQYF
TRBV19	TRBJ1-1	CATRPARQNTEAFF
TRBV5-1	TRBJ2-7	CASSLAATGLYEQYF
TRBV4-3	TRBJ2-7	CASSQERSPGYEQYF
TRBV5-5	TRBJ2-3	CASSLWWPGGPTDTQYF
TRBV5-6	TRBJ1-5	CASSLVGGGGGNQPQHF
TRBV7-9	TRBJ1-1	CASSLARQNTEAFF
TRBV6-1	TRBJ1-5	CASSDPDGDYSNQPQHF
TRBV30	TRBJ1-4	CACDGGWGEKLFF
TRBV7-9	TRBJ2-7	CASSSQVGEYYEQYF
TRBV27	TRBJ2-1	CASSSGTSNEQFF
TRBV27	TRBJ1-6	CASSFAGMGSPLHF
TRBV15	TRBJ1-1	CATSTDRKNTEAFF
TRBV2	TRBJ1-2	CASRRTESYVGYTF
TRBV7-9	TRBJ1-2	CASSEGEVAGYTF
TRBV13	TRBJ1-2	CASKGDGYTF
TRBV5-5	TRBJ2-1	CASSLLKGATVGQFF
TRBV7-9	TRBJ1-2	CASSLVGTELLDGYTF
TRBV2	TRBJ2-2	CASAESYTGELFF
TRBV27	TRBJ2-2	CASTPGLAPNTGELFF
TRBV6-5	TRBJ1-2	CASRDTGSYGYTF
TRBV4-3	TRBJ2-3	CASSQDGALAGVGTDTQYF
TRBV5-4	TRBJ1-1	CASSFYSGEAFF
TRBV7-9	TRBJ2-5	CASSLTGGWETQYF
TRBV7-2	TRBJ1-1	CASSFERAEAFF
TRBV5-1	TRBJ1-2	CASSPNRPSDRVNYGYTF
TRBV7-2	TRBJ2-7	CASSFDRVLSYEQYF